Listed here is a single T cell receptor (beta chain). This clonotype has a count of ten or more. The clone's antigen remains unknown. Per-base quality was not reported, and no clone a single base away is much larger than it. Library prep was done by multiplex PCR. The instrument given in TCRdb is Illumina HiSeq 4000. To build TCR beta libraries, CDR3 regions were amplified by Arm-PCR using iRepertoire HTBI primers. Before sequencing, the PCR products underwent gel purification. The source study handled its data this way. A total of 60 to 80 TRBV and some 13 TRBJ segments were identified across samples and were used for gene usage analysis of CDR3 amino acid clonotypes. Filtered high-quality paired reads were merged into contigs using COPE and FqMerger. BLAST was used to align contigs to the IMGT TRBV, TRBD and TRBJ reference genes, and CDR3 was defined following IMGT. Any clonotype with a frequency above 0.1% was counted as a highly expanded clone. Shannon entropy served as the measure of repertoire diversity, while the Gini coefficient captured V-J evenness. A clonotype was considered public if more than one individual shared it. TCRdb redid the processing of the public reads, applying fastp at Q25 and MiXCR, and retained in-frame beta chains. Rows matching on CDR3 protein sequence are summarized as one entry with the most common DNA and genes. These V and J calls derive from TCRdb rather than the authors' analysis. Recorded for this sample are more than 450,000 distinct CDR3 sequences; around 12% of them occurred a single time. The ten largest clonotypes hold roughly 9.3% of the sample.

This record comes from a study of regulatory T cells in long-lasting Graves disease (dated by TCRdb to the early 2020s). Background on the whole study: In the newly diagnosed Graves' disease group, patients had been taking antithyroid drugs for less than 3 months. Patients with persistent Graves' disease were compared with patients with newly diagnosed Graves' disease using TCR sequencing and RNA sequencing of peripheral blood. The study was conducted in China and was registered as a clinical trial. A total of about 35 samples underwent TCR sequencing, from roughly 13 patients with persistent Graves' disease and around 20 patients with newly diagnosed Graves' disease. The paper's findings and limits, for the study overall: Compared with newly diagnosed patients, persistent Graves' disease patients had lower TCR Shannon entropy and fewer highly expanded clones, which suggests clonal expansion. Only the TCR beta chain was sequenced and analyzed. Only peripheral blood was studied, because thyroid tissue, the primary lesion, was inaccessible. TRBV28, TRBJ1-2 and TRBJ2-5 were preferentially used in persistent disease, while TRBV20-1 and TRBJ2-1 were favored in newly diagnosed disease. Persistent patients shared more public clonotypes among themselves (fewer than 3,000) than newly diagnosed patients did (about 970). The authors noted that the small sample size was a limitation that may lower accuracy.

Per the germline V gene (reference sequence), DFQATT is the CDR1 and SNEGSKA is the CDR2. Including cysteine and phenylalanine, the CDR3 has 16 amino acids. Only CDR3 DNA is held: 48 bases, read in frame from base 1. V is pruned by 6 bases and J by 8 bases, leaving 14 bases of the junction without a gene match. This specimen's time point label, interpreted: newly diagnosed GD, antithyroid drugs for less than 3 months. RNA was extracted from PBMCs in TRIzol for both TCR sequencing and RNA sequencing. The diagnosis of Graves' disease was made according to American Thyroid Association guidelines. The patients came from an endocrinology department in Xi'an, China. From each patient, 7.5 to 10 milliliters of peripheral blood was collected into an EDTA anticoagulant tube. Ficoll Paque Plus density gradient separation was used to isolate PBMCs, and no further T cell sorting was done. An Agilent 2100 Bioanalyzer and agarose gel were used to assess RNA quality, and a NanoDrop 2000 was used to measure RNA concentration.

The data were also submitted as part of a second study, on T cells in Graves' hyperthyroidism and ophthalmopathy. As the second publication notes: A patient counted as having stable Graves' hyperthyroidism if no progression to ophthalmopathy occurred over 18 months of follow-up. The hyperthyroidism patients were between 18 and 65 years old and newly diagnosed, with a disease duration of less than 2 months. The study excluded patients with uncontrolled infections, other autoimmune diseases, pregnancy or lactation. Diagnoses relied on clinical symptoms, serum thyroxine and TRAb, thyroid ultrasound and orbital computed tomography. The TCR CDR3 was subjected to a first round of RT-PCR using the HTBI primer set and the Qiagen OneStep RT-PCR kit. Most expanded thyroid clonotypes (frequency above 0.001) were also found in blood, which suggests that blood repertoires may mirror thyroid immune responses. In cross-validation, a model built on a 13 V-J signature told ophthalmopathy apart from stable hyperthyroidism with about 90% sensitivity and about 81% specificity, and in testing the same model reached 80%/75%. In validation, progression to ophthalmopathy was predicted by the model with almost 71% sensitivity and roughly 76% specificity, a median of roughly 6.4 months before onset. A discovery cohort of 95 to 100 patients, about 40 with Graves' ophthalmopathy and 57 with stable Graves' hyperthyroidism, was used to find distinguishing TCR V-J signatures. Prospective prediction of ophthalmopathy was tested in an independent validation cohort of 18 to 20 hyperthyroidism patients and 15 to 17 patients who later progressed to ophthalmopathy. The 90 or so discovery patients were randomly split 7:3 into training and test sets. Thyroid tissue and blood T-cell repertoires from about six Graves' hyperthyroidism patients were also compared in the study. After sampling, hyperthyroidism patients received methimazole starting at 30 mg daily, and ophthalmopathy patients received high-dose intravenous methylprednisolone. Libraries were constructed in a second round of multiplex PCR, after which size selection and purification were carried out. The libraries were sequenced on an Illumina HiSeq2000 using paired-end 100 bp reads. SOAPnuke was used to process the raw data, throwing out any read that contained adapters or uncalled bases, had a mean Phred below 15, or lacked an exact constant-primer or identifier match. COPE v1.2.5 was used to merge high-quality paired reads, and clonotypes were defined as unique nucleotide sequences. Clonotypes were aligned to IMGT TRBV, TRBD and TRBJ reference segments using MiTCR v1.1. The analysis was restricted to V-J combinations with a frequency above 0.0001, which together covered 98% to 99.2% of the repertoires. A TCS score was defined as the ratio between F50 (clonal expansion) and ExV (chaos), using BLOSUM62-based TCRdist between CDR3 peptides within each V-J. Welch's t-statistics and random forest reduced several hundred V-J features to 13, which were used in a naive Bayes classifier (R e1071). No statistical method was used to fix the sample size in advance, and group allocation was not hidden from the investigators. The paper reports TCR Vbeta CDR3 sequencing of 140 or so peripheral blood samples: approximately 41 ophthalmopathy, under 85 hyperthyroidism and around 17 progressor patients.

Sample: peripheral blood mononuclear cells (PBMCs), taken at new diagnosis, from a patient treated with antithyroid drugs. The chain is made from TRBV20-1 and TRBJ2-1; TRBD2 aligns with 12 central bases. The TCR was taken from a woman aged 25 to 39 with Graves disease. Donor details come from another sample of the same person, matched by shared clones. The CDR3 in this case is CSAIILAGGPRDEQFF. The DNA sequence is TGCAGTGCCATAATTCTAGCGGGAGGGCCAAGGGATGAGCAGTTCTTC.